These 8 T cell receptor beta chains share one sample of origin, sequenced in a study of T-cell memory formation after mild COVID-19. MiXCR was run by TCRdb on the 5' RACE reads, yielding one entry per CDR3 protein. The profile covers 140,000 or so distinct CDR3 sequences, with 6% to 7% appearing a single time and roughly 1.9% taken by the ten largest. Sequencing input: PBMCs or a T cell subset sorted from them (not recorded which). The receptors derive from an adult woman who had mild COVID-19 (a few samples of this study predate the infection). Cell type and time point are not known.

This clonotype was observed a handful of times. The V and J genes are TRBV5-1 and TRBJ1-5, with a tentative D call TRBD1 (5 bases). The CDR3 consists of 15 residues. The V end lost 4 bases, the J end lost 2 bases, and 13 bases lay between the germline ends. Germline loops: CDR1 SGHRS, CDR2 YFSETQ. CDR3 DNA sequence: TGCGCCAGCAGCCCGGGGGGTTTGGGCAATCAGCCCCAGCATTTT. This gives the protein CASSPGGLGNQPQHF.

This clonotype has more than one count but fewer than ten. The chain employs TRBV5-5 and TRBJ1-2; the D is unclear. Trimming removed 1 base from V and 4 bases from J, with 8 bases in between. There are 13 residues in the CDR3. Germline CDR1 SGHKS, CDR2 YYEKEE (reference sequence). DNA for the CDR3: TGTGCCAGCAGCTTGCCGGGGAGCTATGGCTACACCTTC. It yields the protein CASSLPGSYGYTF.

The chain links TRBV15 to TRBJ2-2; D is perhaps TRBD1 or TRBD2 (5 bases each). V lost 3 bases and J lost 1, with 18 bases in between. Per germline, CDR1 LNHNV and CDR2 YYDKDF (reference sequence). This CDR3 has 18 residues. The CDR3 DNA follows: TGTGCCACCAGCAGTGGACGTTCTGGGGGTTGGAACACCGGGGAGCTGTTTTTT. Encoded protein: CATSSGRSGGWNTGELFF.

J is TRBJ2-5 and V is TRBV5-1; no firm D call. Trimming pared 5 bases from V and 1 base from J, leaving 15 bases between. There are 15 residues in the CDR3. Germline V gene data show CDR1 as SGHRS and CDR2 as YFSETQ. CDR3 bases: TGCGCCAGCAGTTACCTCGGCCGAGCCCAAGAGACCCAGTACTTC. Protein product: CASSYLGRAQETQYF.

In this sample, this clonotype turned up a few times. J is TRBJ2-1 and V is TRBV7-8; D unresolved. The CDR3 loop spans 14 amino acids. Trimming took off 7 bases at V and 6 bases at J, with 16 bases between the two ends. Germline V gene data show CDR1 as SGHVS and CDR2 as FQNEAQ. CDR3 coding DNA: TGTGCCAGCACCCTACTACTCCTCTCCAATGAGCAGTTCTTC. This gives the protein CASTLLLLSNEQFF.

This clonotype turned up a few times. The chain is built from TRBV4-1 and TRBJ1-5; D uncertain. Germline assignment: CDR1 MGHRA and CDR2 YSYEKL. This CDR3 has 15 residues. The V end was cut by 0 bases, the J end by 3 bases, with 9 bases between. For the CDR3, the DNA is TGCGCCAGCAGCCAAGATCCGGCTTTCAATCAGCCCCAGCATTTT. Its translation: CASSQDPAFNQPQHF.

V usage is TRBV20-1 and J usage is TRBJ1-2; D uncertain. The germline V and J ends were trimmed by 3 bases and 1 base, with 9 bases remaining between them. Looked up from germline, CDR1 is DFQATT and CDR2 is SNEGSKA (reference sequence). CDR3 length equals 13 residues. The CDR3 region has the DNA TGCAGTGCTAGGGGAGACAATAACTATGGCTACACCTTC. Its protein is CSARGDNNYGYTF.

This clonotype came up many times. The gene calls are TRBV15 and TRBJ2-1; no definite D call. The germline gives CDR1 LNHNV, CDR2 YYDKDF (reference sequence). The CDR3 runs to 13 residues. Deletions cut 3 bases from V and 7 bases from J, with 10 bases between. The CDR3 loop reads CATSSFPRNEQFF. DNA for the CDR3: TGTGCCACCAGCAGCTTCCCACGGAATGAGCAGTTCTTC.